These 20 T cell receptor beta chains came from one sample sequenced in a study of T cells in Graves' hyperthyroidism and ophthalmopathy. Using RNA transcripts as the source, TCR beta CDR3 regions were amplified. The HTBI primer set drove a first-round RT-PCR of the TCR CDR3. Each CDR3 protein is one row after TCRdb ran MiXCR on the multiplex PCR reads. The table records hundreds of thousands of distinct CDR3 sequences, about 20% of them present only once. Sequencing was done on a sample of blood. These receptors were collected from a woman in her seventies with Graves' ophthalmopathy.

This clonotype occurred many times. The V call is TRBV20-1, the J call TRBJ1-5, with no clear D. CDR3 length equals 12 residues. Germline loops: CDR1 DFQATT, CDR2 SNEGSKA (reference sequence). Trimming took 3 bases from V and 0 from J, leaving 3 bases between them. CDR3 sequence reads: CSARNSNQPQHF. Here the CDR3 DNA reads TGCAGTGCTAGGAATAGCAATCAGCCCCAGCATTTT.

The chain has TRBV5-1 and TRBJ2-2; D unclear. CDR3 size: 15 residues. Per germline, CDR1 SGHRS and CDR2 YFSETQ. V gave up 1 base and J gave up 1 base, with 8 bases separating them. The CDR3 bases are TGCGCCAGCAGCTTGTGGGATATGAACACCGGGGAGCTGTTTTTT. Its translation is CASSLWDMNTGELFF.

The chain has TRBV12-3 or TRBV12-4 and TRBJ2-7; TRBD2 matches 11 bases. The CDR3 has 14 amino acids. The CDR3 nucleotides are TGTGCAACTAAAGGGGGGACTAGCGGTCTTGGGCAGTACTTC. Translation gives CATKGGTSGLGQYF.

There are a few counts of this clonotype. The V and J genes are TRBV7-9 and TRBJ2-7; 7 nucleotides agree with TRBD2. Trimming at V came to 8 bases and at J to 2 bases, leaving 3 bases not matched to a gene. Germline V gene sequence: CDR1 SEHNR, CDR2 FQNEAQ (reference sequence). The CDR3 has 12 amino acids. CDR3 protein: CASERDTYEQYF. CDR3 bases: TGTGCCAGCGAGCGGGATACCTACGAGCAGTACTTC.

V usage is TRBV4-1 and J usage is TRBJ1-1; D uncertain. CDR3 size: 15 residues. CDR1 is MGHRA and CDR2 is YSYEKL in the germline V gene. The V end was cut by 1 base, the J end by 1 base, with 10 bases between. The CDR3 nucleotides are TGCGCCAGCAGCCAAGGAGTCGGAAAGAACACTGAAGCTTTCTTT. This translates into CASSQGVGKNTEAFF.

This clonotype was observed at least ten times. The chain is built from TRBV20-1 and TRBJ2-5; the match to TRBD1 covers 9 bases. V lost 4 bases to trimming and J lost 5 bases; unmatched junction nucleotides: 5. Looked up from germline, CDR1 is DFQATT and CDR2 is SNEGSKA (reference sequence). The CDR3 is made up of 13 amino acids. DNA for the CDR3: TGCAGTGCTAACAGGGGGCTTGGGGAGACCCAGTACTTC. Encoded protein: CSANRGLGETQYF.

The chain has TRBV3-1 and TRBJ1-1; possible D gene TRBD1, 6 bases. This CDR3 has 14 residues. Trimming took 0 bases from V and 10 from J, leaving 15 bases between them. Germline assignment: CDR1 LGHDT and CDR2 YNNKEL (reference sequence). The CDR3 nucleotides are TGTGCCAGCAGCCAAGAAACAGGGACTCTGGTAGCTTTCTTT. It yields the protein CASSQETGTLVAFF.

The V and J genes are TRBV30 and TRBJ1-4; D is uncertain. The CDR3 is 14 residues long. V dropped 2 bases and J dropped 8 bases, with 15 bases sitting between them. The germline gives CDR1 GTSNPN, CDR2 SVGIG (reference sequence). The CDR3 sequence: CAWSTGRGGEKLFF. CDR3 nucleotide sequence: TGTGCCTGGAGTACCGGACGGGGTGGAGAAAAACTGTTTTTT.

The genes are TRBV30 and TRBJ2-7; unclear D gene. The CDR3 is 14 amino acids. Trimming left V 6 bases short and J 2 bases short, with 17 bases between. Germline-derived CDR1 and CDR2 are GTSNPN and SVGIG (reference sequence). CDR3 sequence (DNA): TGTGCCTGCGGAAGGGAACGGGTAACCTACGAGCAGTACTTC. Translation: CACGRERVTYEQYF.

V gene TRBV28 combines with J gene TRBJ2-2; D is undetermined. Germline assignment: CDR1 MDHEN and CDR2 SYDVKM. Trimming removed 3 bases at V and 4 bases at J, with 15 bases between. The CDR3 totals 16 residues. The CDR3 here is CASSFSPLESTGELFF. CDR3 bases: TGTGCCAGCAGTTTTTCCCCTTTGGAGAGCACCGGGGAGCTGTTTTTT.

The chain recombines TRBV7-8 with TRBJ2-1, with TRBD2 as a possible D gene (6 bases). Trimming took off 5 bases at V and 4 bases at J, with 12 bases between the two ends. Germline CDR1 and CDR2: SGHVS and FQNEAQ. This CDR3 comprises 14 residues. The CDR3 nucleotides read TGTGCCAGCAGCCAGAATGGGAGGTACAATGAGCAGTTCTTC. Translation gives CASSQNGRYNEQFF.

A few counts support this clonotype. DNA of the CDR3: TGTGCCAGCAGTTTAATGGACAGACAAGAGACCCAGTACTTC. It yields the protein CASSLMDRQETQYF. V and J are TRBV28 and TRBJ2-5; the D gene is possibly TRBD1 (6 bases). Per the germline V gene, CDR1 is MDHEN and CDR2 is SYDVKM. The CDR3 is 14 amino acids. Trimming left V 2 bases short and J 2 bases short, with 9 bases between.

The rearrangement links TRBV20-1 to TRBJ2-3; possible D gene TRBD2, 6 bases. From germline, CDR1 is DFQATT and CDR2 SNEGSKA (reference sequence). CDR3 size: 13 residues. Trimming took off 3 bases at V and 8 bases at J, with 15 bases between the two ends. In DNA form, the CDR3 reads TGCAGTGCTAGTACCGGGAGTAGGGTTACGCAGTATTTT. Protein sequence: CSASTGSRVTQYF.

As regards this clonotype: Its ends do not fully match the called genes, so a read error is possible. J is TRBJ1-1 and V is TRBV5-5; D is uncertain. This CDR3 comprises 16 residues. The germline gives CDR1 SGHKS, CDR2 YYEKEE (reference sequence). The CDR3: CAGSLLTGAKNTEAFF. CDR3 DNA: TGCGCCGGCAGCCTCCTCACCGGTGCGAAGAACACTGAAGCTTTCTTT.

V gene TRBV2 combines with J gene TRBJ1-2; 8 nucleotides align to TRBD1. This CDR3 region has 14 residues. Germline V lookup: CDR1 SNHLY, CDR2 FYNNEI. V dropped 7 bases and J dropped 8; count of bases not matched to a gene: 12. The CDR3 region is CASTGDRSPSGYTF. The CDR3 DNA reads as TGTGCCAGCACTGGGGACAGGAGCCCATCAGGCTACACCTTC.

This clonotype appeared a few times. The chain joins TRBV20-1 to TRBJ2-3, with D tentatively TRBD2 (5 bases). Germline loops: CDR1 DFQATT, CDR2 SNEGSKA (reference sequence). Trimming took off 2 bases at V and 8 bases at J, with 11 bases between the two ends. The CDR3 runs to 12 residues. The CDR3, as DNA: TGCAGTGCTAGACCCCGCCGGGGTACGCAGTATTTT. Protein: CSARPRRGTQYF.

This clonotype occurred a few times. The chain carries TRBV30 and TRBJ2-1; D possibly corresponds to TRBD2 (6 bases). The CDR3 is 15 residues long. The germline CDR1 and CDR2 sequences are GTSNPN and SVGIG (reference sequence). V dropped 0 bases and J dropped 2 bases, with 11 bases sitting between them. DNA of the CDR3: TGTGCCTGGAGTGTGGGCGGGGCTACCTACAATGAGCAGTTCTTC. Protein product: CAWSVGGATYNEQFF.

In the case of this clonotype: Given a much more abundant clone one base away, this may be a read error. CDR3 protein: CASSEGRGGAYEQYF. CDR3 DNA: TGTGCCAGCAGTGAAGGGCGGGGGGGCGCCTACGAGCAGTACTTC. This rearrangement joins TRBV6-1 to TRBJ2-7; 9 nucleotides match TRBD2. From germline, CDR1 is MNHNS and CDR2 SASEGT. V lost 1 base, J lost 2 bases, and 3 bases stayed unmatched. The CDR3 covers 15 residues.

V gene TRBV2 combines with J gene TRBJ1-2; a weak D match, TRBD1 (6 bases). CDR3 length equals 14 residues. Germline V CDR1 and CDR2: SNHLY, FYNNEI. Deletions cut 4 bases from V and 2 bases from J, with 11 bases between. The CDR3 nucleotides read TGTGCCAGCAGTGGAACAGGGAAGAACTATGGCTACACCTTC. Translation: CASSGTGKNYGYTF.

The chain joins TRBV3-1 to TRBJ1-6; TRBD1 agrees at 8 bases. The CDR3 loop spans 16 amino acids. Trimming at V came to 4 bases and at J to 7 bases, leaving 9 bases not matched to a gene. CDR1 and CDR2 (germline): LGHDT, YNNKEL (reference sequence). CDR3 nucleotide sequence: TGTGCCAGCAGCCCACTCTCCGGGACAGGCAATTCACCCCTCCACTTT. It codes for CASSPLSGTGNSPLHF.